Listed here are 6 T cell receptor beta chains from one sample, sequenced in a study of technical replicates of blood from a few donors. Sequenced by immunoSEQ multiplex PCR; TCRdb stores in-frame clones only, minus some. This sample has under 95,000 clones, with roughly 94% found just once. Input material: T cells isolated from PBMCs. These receptor sequences come from a human donor in good health.

This clone was picked up one time. The rearrangement links TRBV4-2 to TRBJ2-2; D is undetermined. Germline V CDR1 and CDR2: LGHNA, YNFKEQ. V lost 0 bases, J lost 6 bases, and 8 bases lay in between. CDR3 length: 14 amino acids. The CDR3 DNA sequence: TGTGCCAGCAGCCAAGAGACTTACCCCGGGGAGCTGTTTTTT. Translating gives CASSQETYPGELFF.

There are a few counts of this clone. CDR3 protein: CASSKGKGLAGGRIGNEQFF. The CDR3 DNA reads as TGTGCCAGCAGCAAAGGAAAGGGACTAGCGGGGGGGAGAATTGGCAATGAGCAGTTCTTC. The chain has TRBV21-1 and TRBJ2-1; the DNA was not compared with TRBD2, the D call given in the table. TRBV21-1 is a listed pseudogene. The CDR3 has 20 residues.

The chain joins TRBV2 to TRBJ1-1; possible D gene TRBD1, 5 bases. In germline, CDR1 is SNHLY, CDR2 FYNNEI. This CDR3 region has 14 residues. V was pared by 6 bases and J by 2 bases, with 13 bases between. In DNA form, the CDR3 reads TGTGCCAGCAGAAACAGGCTTACAAACACTGAAGCTTTCTTT. Translation: CASRNRLTNTEAFF.

The V call is TRBV9, the J call TRBJ2-1, with D tentatively TRBD1 (5 bases). The CDR3 sequence is 13 residues long. The V end was cut by 0 bases, the J end by 7 bases, with 8 bases between. The V gene's germline CDR1 is SGDLS and CDR2 YYNGEE. The CDR3 protein is CASSVVGANEQFF. CDR3 nucleotide sequence: TGTGCCAGCAGCGTAGTAGGGGCGAATGAGCAGTTCTTC. Full variable domain (rest looked up from reference TRBV9 and TRBJ2-1): DSGVTQTPKHLITATGQRVTLRCSPRSGDLSVYWYQQSLDQGLQFLIQYYNGEERAKGNILERFSAQQFPDLHSELNLSSLELGDSALYFCASSVVGANEQFFGPGTRLTVL.

Written as DNA, the CDR3 is TGTGCCAGCAGAATGACCGTTTCGCGAAGCGATGAGCAGTTCTTC. Translation gives CASRMTVSRSDEQFF. This chain connects TRBV2 to TRBJ2-1, with D unresolved. Trimming took 6 bases from V and 8 from J, leaving 20 bases between them. Looked up from germline, CDR1 is SNHLY and CDR2 is FYNNEI. This CDR3 contains 15 residues.

V is TRBV14 and J is TRBJ2-1; a possible D gene is TRBD1 (5 bases). CDR1 SGHDN and CDR2 FVKESK come from the germline V gene. This CDR3 is 22 amino acids long. V was clipped by 3 bases and J by 6 bases, with 36 bases between them. DNA of the CDR3: TGTGCCAGCAGCCACTTCCTCGATCCTGGGCTGCAGGGCCGTACCCACACCAATGAGCAGTTCTTC. As protein: CASSHFLDPGLQGRTHTNEQFF.